The next 2 T cell receptor beta chains were all read from a single sample in a study of PD-1 blockade in classical Hodgkin lymphoma. Brentuximab vedotin exposure varied among the patients, all of whom had relapsed after autologous stem cell transplantation. Assay: immunoSEQ multiplex PCR; the TCRdb copy retains only in-frame clones and omits some. In the table there are 55,000 to 75,000 clones, around 93% of which are singletons. The input for sequencing was peripheral blood mononuclear cells (PBMCs), taken at baseline. These receptors all stem from a human donor with classical Hodgkin lymphoma.

The chain carries TRBV2 and TRBJ2-2; TRBD1 is a possible D gene (5 bases). Trimming removed 3 bases from V and 0 bases from J, with 11 bases in between. CDR3 length: 16 amino acids. Germline assignment: CDR1 SNHLY and CDR2 FYNNEI. The CDR3 bases are TGTGCCAGCAGTGAGGGGCGGCCCGCGAACACCGGGGAGCTGTTTTTT. Translating it yields CASSEGRPANTGELFF.

V and J are TRBV19 and TRBJ2-1; D is unresolved. Trimming left V 5 bases short and J 6 bases short, with 5 bases between. The CDR3 has 11 residues. Germline V gene sequence: CDR1 LNHDA, CDR2 SQIVND (reference sequence). The CDR3, as DNA: TGTGCCAGTAGTTTATCCAATGAGCAGTTCTTC. It is translated as CASSLSNEQFF.